This T cell receptor beta chain originates from a study of T cells in Graves' hyperthyroidism and ophthalmopathy. Researchers took RNA transcripts and amplified the TCR beta CDR3 regions from them. The HTBI primer set served for first-round RT-PCR of the TCR CDR3. A single record per CDR3 protein comes from TCRdb applying MiXCR to the multiplex PCR reads. The table lists about 510,000 distinct CDR3 sequences, 12% to 15% of them singletons. The germline V gene has CDR1 MGHRA and CDR2 YSYEKL. This CDR3 contains 14 residues. V dropped 3 bases and J dropped 0 bases, with 8 bases sitting between them. This receptor was identified in a woman in her 40s with Graves' hyperthyroidism. The source material was blood. The rearrangement uses TRBV4-1 and TRBJ2-5; D is unclear. DNA of the CDR3: TGCGCCAGCAGCCAGGCAGTTTACCAAGAGACCCAGTACTTC. Residues: CASSQAVYQETQYF.